This T cell receptor beta chain was recorded in a study of a mutant IDH1 vaccine in newly diagnosed glioma. As to time point: week 23, last vaccination. What each vaccine dose contained was 300 ug of mutant IDH1 20-mer peptide, accompanied by topical imiquimod. Method: immunoSEQ multiplex PCR; TCRdb's copy keeps in-frame clones and lacks some. The repertoire holds fewer than 45,000 clones, around four fifths seen once, with 5% to 6% in the top ten. Germline V gene data show CDR1 as GTSNPN and CDR2 as SVGIG (reference sequence). Trimming removed 5 bases at V and 5 bases at J, with 13 bases between. The CDR3 consists of 14 residues. Of note for this clone: Its antigen is not identified.

The V and J genes are TRBV30 and TRBJ1-6; weak D call: TRBD1 (5 bases). Sequenced material: PBMCs, taken from a glioma patient whose treatment included an IDH1 peptide vaccine. This sequence was found in a man aged 50-60 years with glioma. The CDR3 reads CAWGSGRNNSPLHF. The DNA of the CDR3 is TGTGCCTGGGGGTCGGGACGCAATAATTCACCCCTCCACTTT.